This T cell receptor (beta chain) was found in a study of PD-1 blockade in classical Hodgkin lymphoma. Turning to the study itself: Intravenous infusions of nivolumab 3 mg/kg reached patients every 2 weeks.

Trimming took off 1 base at V and 4 bases at J, with 5 bases between the two ends. CDR1 PRHDT and CDR2 FYEKMQ come from the germline V gene (reference sequence). This CDR3 is 13 amino acids long. Relapses following autologous stem cell transplantation were seen in all patients, with brentuximab vedotin exposure varying. Negative selection with magnets was how CD8+ T cells were isolated from the thawed PBMCs. Libraries were prepared by immunoSEQ multiplex PCR; TCRdb keeps only in-frame clonotypes and omits some of them. The data contain 10,000 to 15,000 clones, roughly three quarters of them singletons.

This clonotype was obtained from a human donor with classical Hodgkin lymphoma. This chain joins TRBV13 and TRBJ2-1; D ambiguous. The source was CD8+ T cells from blood, collected at baseline. In DNA form, the CDR3 reads TGTGCCAGCAGCTTAGCTATTTACAATGAGCAGTTCTTC. Its translation: CASSLAIYNEQFF.